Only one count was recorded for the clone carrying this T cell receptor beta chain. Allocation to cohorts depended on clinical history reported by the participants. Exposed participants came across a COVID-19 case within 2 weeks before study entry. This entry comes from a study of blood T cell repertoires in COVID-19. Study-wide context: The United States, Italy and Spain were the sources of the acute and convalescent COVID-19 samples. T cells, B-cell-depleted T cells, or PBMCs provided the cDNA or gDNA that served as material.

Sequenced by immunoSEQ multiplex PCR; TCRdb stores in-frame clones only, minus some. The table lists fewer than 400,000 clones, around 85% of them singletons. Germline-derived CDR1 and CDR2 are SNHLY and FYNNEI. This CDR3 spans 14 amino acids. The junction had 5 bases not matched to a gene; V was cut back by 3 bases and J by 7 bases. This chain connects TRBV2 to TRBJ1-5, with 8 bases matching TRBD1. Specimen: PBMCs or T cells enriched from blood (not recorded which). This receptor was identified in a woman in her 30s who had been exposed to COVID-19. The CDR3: CASSDRGQQQPQHF. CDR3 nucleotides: TGTGCCAGCAGTGACAGGGGGCAACAGCAGCCCCAGCATTTT.